This section outlines one T cell receptor beta chain sequence together with its context. There are 15 residues in the CDR3. J lost 5 bases, V lost 3 bases, and 3 bases had no gene match. The germline gives CDR1 SEHNR, CDR2 FQNEAQ (reference sequence). One entry per CDR3 protein, called by TCRdb with MiXCR from the 5' RACE reads. Counted here are around 1.7 million distinct CDR3 sequences, 25% to 35% occurring once; the ten biggest clones make up about 0.27%. These data belong to a study of identical twins. The chain carries TRBV7-9 and TRBJ1-6; 8 nucleotides agree with TRBD1. Specimen: cord blood. The origin of this receptor is a newborn girl in good health. The CDR3 coding sequence is TGTGCCAGCAGCTTGGACAGGGATAATAATTCACCCCTCCACTTT. It codes for CASSLDRDNNSPLHF.